This TCR beta chain was sequenced for a study of cytomegalovirus exposure and HLA in healthy donors. The overall study: Across some 400 genotyped donors, roughly 85% landed in the Caucasian-associated ancestry cluster. Findings of the study overall: Analyzed later, association rates of TCRs varied across HLA loci, with DRB1 most and HLA-C fewest. A few chains linked to CMV were shown in vitro to be specific for CMV antigens. As a later analysis showed, several of the most significant clusters appeared to be linked to common viral pathogens.

CDR1 is MNHEY and CDR2 is SVGAGI in the germline V gene. V gave up 3 bases and J gave up 1 base, with 12 bases separating them. This CDR3 is built from 15 residues. Primers: 60 Vbeta forward and 13 Jbeta reverse. Sequencing was performed with immunoSEQ multiplex PCR; in TCRdb, only in-frame clones are kept and a portion is missing. The data hold 150,000 to 200,000 clones, with 70% to 85% observed a single time. On this clone: Its antigen is undetermined.

The sample was PBMCs. This receptor was obtained from a man over 45 in good health and CMV-seropositive. The chain has TRBV6-5 and TRBJ1-1; weak D call: TRBD1 (5 bases). In DNA form, the CDR3 reads TGTGCCAGCAGTTATAAGGGGAGGCCGAACACTGAAGCTTTCTTT. Translation gives CASSYKGRPNTEAFF.